This passage covers 21 T cell receptor beta chains from one sample sequenced in a study of blood T cell repertoires in COVID-19. The repertoire was sequenced with immunoSEQ multiplex PCR; TCRdb's copy has only in-frame clones and lacks some. The table lists 150,000 to 200,000 clones, around 73% of them singletons, with roughly 17% in the top ten. The sequenced sample was PBMCs or T cells enriched from blood (not recorded which). Source of these receptors: a woman in her fifties or sixties who had recovered from COVID-19.

The chain uses TRBV29-1 and TRBJ2-5; a possible D gene is TRBD2 (5 bases). Germline CDR1 SQVTM, CDR2 ANQGSEA. The length of the CDR3 is 13 residues. Trimming took 6 bases from V and 2 from J, leaving 13 bases between them. CDR3 sequence: CSVVRAPQETQYF. As DNA, the CDR3 is TGCAGCGTCGTGAGGGCCCCTCAAGAGACCCAGTACTTC. The complete variable domain, with remaining parts taken from reference TRBV29-1 and TRBJ2-5, reads SAVISQKPSRDICQRGTSLTIQCQVDSQVTMMFWYRQQPGQSLTLIATANQGSEATYESGFVIDKFPISRPNLTFSTLTVSNMSPEDSSIYLCSVVRAPQETQYFGPGTRLLVL.

The CDR3 protein is CASSPVGASAETQYF. CDR3 sequence (DNA): TGCGCCAGCAGCCCCGTCGGAGCTAGCGCCGAGACCCAGTACTTC. V is TRBV5-1 and J is TRBJ2-5; weak D call: TRBD2 (6 bases). CDR3 length: 15 amino acids. Trimming pared 4 bases from V and 5 bases from J, leaving 18 bases between. CDR1 and CDR2 (germline): SGHRS, YFSETQ.

This sequence joins TRBV3-1 (or the pseudogene TRBV3-2) and TRBJ2-2, with D possibly TRBD2 on 6 matching bases. Germline V gene sequence: CDR1 LGHDT, CDR2 YNNKEL (reference sequence). Trimming pared 1 base from V and 5 bases from J, leaving 11 bases between. CDR3 length: 15 residues. This CDR3 is CASSQAGLSTGELFF. CDR3 coding DNA: TGTGCCAGCAGCCAAGCCGGACTATCAACCGGGGAGCTGTTTTTT.

V and J are TRBV24-1 and TRBJ2-1, with TRBD2 matching over 10 bases. The CDR3 is made up of 15 amino acids. Germline-derived CDR1 and CDR2 are KGHDR and SFDVKD. Germline trimming cut 4 bases from V and 3 bases from J; bases unmatched to any gene: 2. CDR3 residues: CATSDIAGGYNEQFF. The DNA of the CDR3 is TGTGCCACCAGTGACATAGCGGGAGGCTACAATGAGCAGTTCTTC.

The chain recombines TRBV19 with TRBJ1-1; TRBD1 agrees at 9 bases. From germline, CDR1 is LNHDA and CDR2 SQIVND (reference sequence). J was trimmed by 7 bases and V by 3 bases; bases with no gene match: 6. The CDR3 runs 14 residues. CDR3 residues: CASSIRTGVSEAFF. The CDR3 DNA reads as TGTGCCAGTAGTATTCGGACAGGGGTTAGTGAAGCTTTCTTT. Drawing the rest from reference TRBV19 and TRBJ1-1, the complete variable domain is DGGITQSPKYLFRKEGQNVTLSCEQNLNHDAMYWYRQDPGQGLRLIYYSQIVNDFQKGDIAEGYSVSREKKESFPLTVTSAQKNPTAFYLCASSIRTGVSEAFFGQGTRLTVV.

This clone was seen a few times. The J gene is TRBJ2-1, the V gene TRBV20-1, with 8 nucleotides matching TRBD2. Germline CDR1 DFQATT, CDR2 SNEGSKA (reference sequence). V trimming: 6 bases; J trimming: 9 bases; junction bases outside the gene matches: 4. This CDR3 comprises 11 residues. As DNA, the CDR3 is TGCAGTGCCTACGGGGGGGTTGAGCAGTTCTTC. It translates to CSAYGGVEQFF.

V usage is TRBV28 and J usage is TRBJ2-3; tentatively, D is TRBD2 (6 bases). Germline V gene sequence: CDR1 MDHEN, CDR2 SYDVKM. This CDR3 contains 15 residues. Trimming removed 6 bases from V and 1 base from J, with 14 bases in between. In nucleotides, the CDR3 is TGTGCCAGCAGCTCCATATCGGGAGGCACAGATACGCAGTATTTT. This sequence encodes CASSSISGGTDTQYF.

V is TRBV4-1 and J is TRBJ2-7; TRBD2 might be the D (6 bases). Germline V gives CDR1 MGHRA, CDR2 YSYEKL. The V gene lost 1 base and the J gene lost 2 bases, with 12 bases spanning the gap. The CDR3 covers 15 residues. The CDR3 is CASSQAPSVTYEQYF. CDR3 DNA sequence: TGCGCCAGCAGCCAAGCTCCTAGCGTGACCTACGAGCAGTACTTC.

J is TRBJ1-1 and V is TRBV28; 7 nucleotides align to TRBD1. Looked up from germline, CDR1 is MDHEN and CDR2 is SYDVKM. V gave up 6 bases and J gave up 11 bases; unmatched junction bases: 15. The CDR3 runs 14 residues. In DNA form, the CDR3 reads TGTGCCAGCAGGCCCCCCTTAAGGGGGCTGCTGGCTTTCTTT. Its protein is CASRPPLRGLLAFF.

The chain carries TRBV30 and TRBJ2-5, with D maybe TRBD1 (6 bases). Looked up from germline, CDR1 is GTSNPN and CDR2 is SVGIG (reference sequence). The ends were cut back, 0 bases at V and 4 bases at J, with 12 bases in the middle. This CDR3 has 14 amino acids. CDR3 sequence reads: CAWSVVGGRETQYF. CDR3 nucleotides: TGTGCCTGGAGTGTTGTAGGGGGAAGAGAGACCCAGTACTTC.

The chain is built from TRBV18 and TRBJ1-6; D is unresolved. The V end was cut by 5 bases, the J end by 5 bases, with 10 bases between. In germline, CDR1 is KGHSH, CDR2 LQKENI. This CDR3 region has 14 residues. The CDR3 region has the DNA TGTGCCAGCTCAAAGGCGGCTGATAATTCACCCCTCCACTTT. Protein: CASSKAADNSPLHF.

The chain recombines TRBV18 with TRBJ1-4, with 8 bases that match TRBD1. CDR3 length: 16 amino acids. CDR1 is KGHSH and CDR2 is LQKENI in the germline V gene. V was pared by 1 base and J by 3 bases, with 4 bases of the junction left unmatched. The CDR3 spells CASSPLGRGPNEKLFF. As DNA, the CDR3 is TGTGCCAGCTCACCACTTGGCAGGGGGCCTAATGAAAAACTGTTTTTT.

V usage is TRBV6-5 and J usage is TRBJ1-6; 9 nucleotides agree with TRBD1. The CDR3 totals 14 residues. CDR1 is MNHEY and CDR2 is SVGAGI in the germline V gene. Trimming at V came to 10 bases and at J to 6 bases, leaving 7 bases not matched to a gene. CDR3 sequence (DNA): TGTGCCACCGACCGGGACAGGGCTAATTCACCCCTCCACTTT. Translation gives CATDRDRANSPLHF.

This clone was counted between two and nine times. V and J are TRBV10-3 and TRBJ2-5; TRBD2 matches at 9 bases. Germline V gene sequence: CDR1 ENHRY, CDR2 SYGVKD. This CDR3 spans 15 amino acids. V shed 6 bases and J 2 bases; nucleotides not matched to a gene: 7. Here the CDR3 reads CAISGAGGGQETQYF. CDR3 DNA sequence: TGTGCCATCAGCGGTGCGGGAGGGGGGCAAGAGACCCAGTACTTC.

The chain links TRBV5-1 to TRBJ2-1; D possibly corresponds to TRBD1 (5 bases). V was clipped by 2 bases and J by 3 bases, with 12 bases between them. From germline, CDR1 is SGHRS and CDR2 YFSETQ. This CDR3 is built from 15 residues. CDR3 in amino acids: CASSFLGPNYNEQFF. CDR3 nucleotides: TGCGCCAGCAGCTTTTTGGGGCCGAACTACAATGAGCAGTTCTTC.

The J gene is TRBJ2-7, the V gene TRBV13; D is unresolved. Germline-derived CDR1 and CDR2 are PRHDT and FYEKMQ (reference sequence). V lost 2 bases and J 0 bases, leaving 8 bases between the germline ends. The CDR3 has 14 residues. The CDR3 loop is CASSLQRSSYEQYF. The CDR3 coding sequence is TGTGCCAGCAGCTTACAGCGATCCTCCTACGAGCAGTACTTC.

The chain has TRBV5-1 and TRBJ2-7; 9 bases line up with TRBD1. J gave up 2 bases and V 7 bases, and 13 bases lay outside the gene matches. Germline V gene lookup returns CDR1 SGHRS and CDR2 YFSETQ. The CDR3 has 16 amino acids. CDR3 region: CASSPTGTGRAYEQYF. CDR3 nucleotide sequence: TGCGCCAGCTCCCCCACCGGGACAGGGAGGGCCTACGAGCAGTACTTC.

This chain uses TRBV7-2 with TRBJ2-1; unclear D gene. Trimming pared 3 bases from V and 0 bases from J, leaving 15 bases between. The CDR3 is 17 residues long. CDR1 SGHTA and CDR2 FQGNSA come from the germline V gene. The CDR3 region is CASSFLPPSSSYNEQFF. The CDR3 DNA follows: TGTGCCAGCAGCTTCCTTCCACCCTCGAGCTCCTACAATGAGCAGTTCTTC.

The rearrangement joins TRBV3-1 (or the pseudogene TRBV3-2) to TRBJ2-7; D is uncertain. This CDR3 has 15 residues. Germline CDR1 LGHDT, CDR2 YNNKEL (reference sequence). Between the trimmed V and J ends, which lost 1 base and 0 bases, there was a span of 10 bases. CDR3 DNA sequence: TGTGCCAGCAGCCAAGTCGATTCTAGCTCCTACGAGCAGTACTTC. It is translated as CASSQVDSSSYEQYF.

This chain joins TRBV2 and TRBJ2-5; 11 nucleotides line up with TRBD2. V trimming: 7 bases; J trimming: 3 bases; junction bases outside the gene matches: 1. The germline V gene encodes CDR1 SNHLY and CDR2 FYNNEI. The CDR3 consists of 13 residues. The CDR3 sequence is CASILAGEETQYF. The CDR3, as DNA: TGTGCCAGCATACTAGCGGGAGAAGAGACCCAGTACTTC.

The V call is TRBV24-1, the J call TRBJ1-2; D remains ambiguous. The CDR3 totals 12 residues. V lost 2 bases to trimming and J lost 4 bases, with 4 bases between them. Per the germline V gene, CDR1 is KGHDR and CDR2 is SFDVKD. CDR3 sequence (DNA): TGTGCCACCAGTGATTACAGCTATGGCTACACCTTC. Translated, it gives CATSDYSYGYTF.